This T cell receptor (beta chain) comes out of a study of T-cell reconstitution after alpha-beta-depleted transplantation in children. The authors prepared the TCRbeta library with unique molecular identifiers. TCRdb independently ran MiXCR on the PCR reads; one entry per CDR3 protein. The data show around 300,000 distinct CDR3 sequences, about 7.3% seen once. This clonotype appeared many times. Its matching antigen is unknown. Study-wide results and limits: Recipient T cells and thymic progenitors that survived gave rise to the high TCRbeta diversity observed at day 60 in some patients. Several hundred rapidly expanded clones from non-depleted graft cells reportedly supplied alpha-beta T cells about two months post-transplant. Counts and diversity of T cells one year after transplant came mostly from newly produced T cells.

The source material was peripheral blood, sampled 360 days after TCRalphabeta/CD19-depleted stem cell transplant. This TCR was recovered from a female patient between 2 and 15 years old who had a stem cell transplant for Fanconi anemia, so the T cells may come from the graft donor.

This CDR3 is CASSQHREETQYF. CDR3 nucleotides: TGCGCCAGCAGCCAACACAGGGAAGAGACCCAGTACTTC. The chain is built from TRBV4-1 and TRBJ2-5, with a tentative D call TRBD1 (6 bases). Per the germline V gene, CDR1 is MGHRA and CDR2 is YSYEKL. V shed 2 bases and J shed 3 bases, with 7 bases lying between them. CDR3 length: 13 residues.